This TCR beta chain was documented in a study of cytomegalovirus exposure and HLA in healthy donors. Findings of the study overall: Clusters of TCRs from the first cohort tended to co-occur in the roughly 120 validation repertoires (as a later analysis found). Among the CMV-associated chains, a few were confirmed in vitro as specific for CMV antigens.

This clone was observed a handful of times. Its target is not known. TCRdb's copy holds only in-frame clones and misses some; the assay was immunoSEQ multiplex PCR. The table records some 160,000 clones, roughly nine tenths of them present only once. The V and J ends lost 0 bases and 3 bases respectively, with 16 bases between them. There are 17 residues in the CDR3. Germline V gene sequence: CDR1 LGHNA, CDR2 YSLEER. The TCR was taken from a man aged 18 to 35 in good health and CMV-seronegative. The chain joins TRBV4-3 to TRBJ2-3; a possible D gene is TRBD2 (6 bases). Sequencing input: PBMCs. CDR3 nucleotide sequence: TGCGCCAGCAGCCAAGATAACGGGGGAGCGGGTACAGATACGCAGTATTTT. Protein: CASSQDNGGAGTDTQYF.